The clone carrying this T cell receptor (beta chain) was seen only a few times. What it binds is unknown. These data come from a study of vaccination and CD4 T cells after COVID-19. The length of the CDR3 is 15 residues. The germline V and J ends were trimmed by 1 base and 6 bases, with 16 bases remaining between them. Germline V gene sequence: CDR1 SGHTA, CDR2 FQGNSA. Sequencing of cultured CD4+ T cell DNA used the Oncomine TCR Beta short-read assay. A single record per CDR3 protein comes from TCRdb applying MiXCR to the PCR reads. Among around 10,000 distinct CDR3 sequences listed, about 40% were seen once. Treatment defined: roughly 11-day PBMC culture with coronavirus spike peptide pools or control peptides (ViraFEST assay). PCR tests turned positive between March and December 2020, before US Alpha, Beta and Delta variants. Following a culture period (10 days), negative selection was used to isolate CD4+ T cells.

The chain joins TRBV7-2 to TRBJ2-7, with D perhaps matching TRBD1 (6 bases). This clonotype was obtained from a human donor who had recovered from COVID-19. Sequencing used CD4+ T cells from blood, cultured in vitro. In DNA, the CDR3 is TGTGCCAGCAGCTTAGGAGATTCAGGGGTGGCCGAGCAGTACTTC. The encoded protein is CASSLGDSGVAEQYF.